This T cell receptor beta chain was obtained from a study of vaccination and CD4 T cells after COVID-19 (dated by TCRdb to between 2021 and 2024). In terms of the full investigation: Every convalescent patient had a positive nasal swab PCR test for SARS-CoV-2, with mild disease in under ten patients and severe disease in one. In the convalescent cohort there were six males and four females, among whom were two Hispanic individuals, seven Caucasians, two Asians and one multiracial person. Each participant got two doses of either the Pfizer-BioNTech BNT162b2 vaccine (n=8) or the Moderna mRNA-1273 vaccine (n=2). Post-COVID blood samples were collected from convalescent patients a median of about 92 days after diagnosis, with a range of about 30 to 180 days. Post-vaccine blood samples were obtained a median of roughly 75 days after the second vaccine dose, with a range of about 13 to 241 days. The cultures were stimulated with overlapping spike peptide pools from SARS-CoV-2 and from the common cold coronaviruses HCoV-NL63, HCoV-OC43 and HCoV-229E. As controls, cultures received a CEFX viral epitope pool (the positive control), an HIV-1 Nef peptide pool (the negative control), or no peptide at all. The spike-specific CD4+ TCR repertoire was compared before and after mRNA vaccination in approximately ten COVID-19 convalescent patients and a handful of infection-naive healthy vaccine recipients.

Library preparation used PCR. TCR sequencing of DNA from cultured CD4+ T cells used the Oncomine TCR Beta short-read assay at the Johns Hopkins FTIC core. The QIAamp micro DNA kit was used to extract genomic DNA from the cultured CD4+ T cells. Oncomine TCR Beta libraries from cultured CD4+ T cells were pooled with unique dual indexes and sequenced on an Illumina iSeq 100. As for how the authors treated the data: Non-productive sequences were filtered out, and CDR3s that did not start with C, did not end with F or W, or were shorter than 7 amino acids were discarded. Antigen-specific clonotypes were identified with the MANAFEST web application by comparing peptide-stimulated wells with reference and other culture wells. Positive clones required FDR below 0.05, an odds ratio above 5, and productive frequency above 0.1% in at least two of three replicate wells. A clonotype counted as cross-reactive if it showed significant expansion both in the SARS-CoV-2 spike wells and in at least one common cold coronavirus spike condition. Levenshtein distances (stringdist) and unrooted phylogenetic trees (ape) in R version 3.6.1 were used to assess CDR3 homology. TCRdb took the public reads, trimmed them with fastp at Q25, ran MiXCR for clone calling and kept in-frame beta chains. CDR3 protein sequences are deduplicated, and each keeps its most common genes and DNA. The V and J calls here are based on TCRdb, not the publication. This sample has some 20,000 distinct CDR3 sequences in its table, and around two fifths of those were observed once. The ten largest account for approximately 15% of the sample.

The intended sense of this specimen's treatment or condition label: 10-day PBMC culture with coronavirus spike peptide pools or control peptides (ViraFEST assay). The study used the ViraFEST assay, which expanded antigen-specific T cells with peptide pools and then identified expanded clonotypes by TCR sequencing. The convalescent patients' positive SARS-CoV-2 PCR tests were from March to December 2020, which was before the Alpha, Beta and Delta variants emerged in the United States. PBMCs were cultured at approximately 2 million per well in IMDM supplemented with approximately 5.4% human AB serum and roughly 10 IU/ml IL-2, with approximately 10 ug/ml peptide pools added. On days 3 and 7, half of the culture medium was replaced with fresh IL-2-containing medium. CD4+ T cells were isolated after around 11 days of culture through negative selection using the EasySep CD4+ T cell isolation kit. PBMCs were separated from whole blood using Ficoll-Paque Plus gradient centrifugation and then either used fresh or cryopreserved at -140C. Culture conditions were generally each tested in triplicate wells.

Overall results and qualifications from the work: Although the median number of SARS-CoV-2-reactive clonotypes went up from 21 after infection to some 40 after vaccination, the increase was not significant. Only a relatively small number of convalescent patients were included in the study, and early timepoints following natural infection were not analyzed. Of the vaccine-specific clones found in convalescent patients, nearly all (304 of 307) were mono-reactive for SARS-CoV-2 spike instead of being cross-reactive with common cold coronaviruses. In convalescent patients, a median around 83% of post-vaccine SARS-CoV-2-reactive clones were detected only after vaccination, and vaccine-specific priming was suggested by this finding.

As encoded in the germline V gene, CDR1 is MNHEY while CDR2 is SVGEGT. The V and J ends are trimmed by 5 bases and 5 bases, leaving 10 bases between them. The CDR3 contains 13 residues, cysteine and phenylalanine counted. Here the CDR3 DNA is all that survives: 39 bases in frame from base 1. Concerning this clonotype: This clone's antigen is unknown. The sample holds no much larger clone one base away, and base qualities are not on file.

Material: CD4+ T cells from blood, cultured in vitro. The chain employs TRBV6-2 or TRBV6-3 and TRBJ2-1; TRBD2 is a possible D gene, resting on 6 matching bases. The origin of this receptor is a human donor who had recovered from COVID-19. This receptor has the CDR3 CASSRLENNEQFF. In nucleotide form, the sequence is TGTGCCAGCAGTAGACTAGAAAACAATGAGCAGTTCTTC.